There are a few counts of the clone carrying this T cell receptor (beta chain). In terms of age and location, participants ranged from about 18 to 95 years and lived in about two dozen US areas. Assay: immunoSEQ multiplex PCR; the TCRdb copy retains only in-frame clones and omits some. The top ten hold 2% to 2.5% of the sample, which has about 260,000 clones, more than 70% seen once. This sample is part of a study of blood T cell repertoires in COVID-19. The overall study: Sources were T cells, B-cell-depleted T cells, or PBMCs; the material itself was cDNA or gDNA.

The V end lost 5 bases, the J end lost 9 bases, and 17 bases lay between the germline ends. Germline CDR1 and CDR2: MNHEY and SVGAGI. This CDR3 contains 14 residues. Material: PBMCs or T cells enriched from blood (not recorded which). This receptor was identified in a woman between 45 and 65 years old who had recovered from COVID-19. The rearrangement links TRBV6-5 to TRBJ2-1, with D maybe TRBD2 (5 bases). The CDR3 loop reads CASSQSGRGGEQFF. The CDR3 nucleotides read TGTGCCAGCAGTCAGTCGGGGAGAGGAGGTGAGCAGTTCTTC.